This T cell receptor beta chain was sequenced in a study of T-cell memory formation after mild COVID-19. This clonotype has more than one count but fewer than ten. Its antigen is currently unknown. The CDR3 is made up of 15 amino acids. Deletions cut 0 bases from V and 0 bases from J, with 9 bases between. Per germline, CDR1 LGHNA and CDR2 YSLEER. Findings and limits, study-wide: Cross-reactive memory appears to have joined, as suggested by some responding clones showing up in pre-infection memory.

TCRdb independently ran MiXCR on the 5' RACE reads; one entry per CDR3 protein. The table lists 350,000 to 500,000 distinct CDR3 sequences, under 20% of them singletons. This chain links TRBV4-3 with TRBJ2-7; no reliable D call. Sequenced input: PBMCs or a T cell subset sorted from them (not recorded which). This clonotype was sampled from a man between 18 and 29 years old who had mild COVID-19 (a few samples of this study predate the infection). Cell type and time point are not known. The CDR3 sequence: CASSQDQRASYEQYF. In DNA form, the CDR3 reads TGCGCCAGCAGCCAAGATCAAAGGGCCTCCTACGAGCAGTACTTC.